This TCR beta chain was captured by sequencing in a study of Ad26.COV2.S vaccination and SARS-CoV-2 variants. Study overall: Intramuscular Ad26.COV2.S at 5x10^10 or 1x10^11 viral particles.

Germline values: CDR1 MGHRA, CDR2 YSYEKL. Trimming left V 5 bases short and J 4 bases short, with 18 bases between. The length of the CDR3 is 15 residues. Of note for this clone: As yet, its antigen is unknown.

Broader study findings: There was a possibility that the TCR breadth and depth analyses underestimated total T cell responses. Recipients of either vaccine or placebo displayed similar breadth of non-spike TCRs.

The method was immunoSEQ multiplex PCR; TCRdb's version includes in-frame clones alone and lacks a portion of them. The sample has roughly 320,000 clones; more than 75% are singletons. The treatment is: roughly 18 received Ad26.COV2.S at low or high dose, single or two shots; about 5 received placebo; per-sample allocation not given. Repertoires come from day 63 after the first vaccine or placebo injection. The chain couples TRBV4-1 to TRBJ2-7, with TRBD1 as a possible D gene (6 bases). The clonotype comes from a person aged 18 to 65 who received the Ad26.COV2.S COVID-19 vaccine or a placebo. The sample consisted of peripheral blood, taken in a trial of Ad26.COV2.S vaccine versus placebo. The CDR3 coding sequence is TGCGCCAGCAGCGCCCAGCCCGGACAGCGATACGAGCAGTACTTC. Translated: CASSAQPGQRYEQYF.